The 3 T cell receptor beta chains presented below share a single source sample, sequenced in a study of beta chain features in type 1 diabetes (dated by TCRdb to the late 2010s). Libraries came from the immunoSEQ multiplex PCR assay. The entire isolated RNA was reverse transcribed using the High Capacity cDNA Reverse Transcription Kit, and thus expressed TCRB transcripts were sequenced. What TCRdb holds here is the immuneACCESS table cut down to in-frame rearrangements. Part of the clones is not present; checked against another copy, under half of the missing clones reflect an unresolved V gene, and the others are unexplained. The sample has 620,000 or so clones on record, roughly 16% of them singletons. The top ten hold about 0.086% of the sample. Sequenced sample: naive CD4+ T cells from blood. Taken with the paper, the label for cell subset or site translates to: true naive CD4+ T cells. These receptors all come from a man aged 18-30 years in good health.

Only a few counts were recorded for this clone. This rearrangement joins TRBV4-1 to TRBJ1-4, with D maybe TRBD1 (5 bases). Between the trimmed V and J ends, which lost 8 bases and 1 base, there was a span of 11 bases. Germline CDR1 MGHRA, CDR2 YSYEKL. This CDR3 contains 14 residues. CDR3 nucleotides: TGCGCCAGCCGAGAGGACAAAACTAATGAAAAACTGTTTTTT. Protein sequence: CASREDKTNEKLFF.

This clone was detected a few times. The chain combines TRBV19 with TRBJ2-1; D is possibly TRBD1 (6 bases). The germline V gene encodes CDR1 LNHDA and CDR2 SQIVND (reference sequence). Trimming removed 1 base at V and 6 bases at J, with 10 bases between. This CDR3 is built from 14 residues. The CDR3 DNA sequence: TGTGCCAGTAGTATAGCCAGGGGTGGCAATGAGCAGTTCTTC. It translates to CASSIARGGNEQFF.

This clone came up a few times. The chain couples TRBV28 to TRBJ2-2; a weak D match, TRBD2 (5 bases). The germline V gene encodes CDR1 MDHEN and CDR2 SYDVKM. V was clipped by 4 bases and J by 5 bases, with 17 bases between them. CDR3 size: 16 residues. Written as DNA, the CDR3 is TGTGCCAGCAGTTCCCCCCCGGGGAGCCGAACCGGGGAGCTGTTTTTT. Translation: CASSSPPGSRTGELFF.